This note documents a single TCR beta chain sequence. Its antigen is currently unknown. The data stem from a study of vaccination and CD4 T cells after COVID-19. Study information: Stimulation of cells relied on overlapping spike peptides derived from SARS-CoV-2, HCoV-NL63, HCoV-OC43 and HCoV-229E. Findings and limits, study-wide: Spike mono-reactivity was the property of 304 of 307 vaccine-specific clones in convalescent patients.

Treatment noted: roughly 10-day PBMC culture with coronavirus spike peptide pools or control peptides (ViraFEST assay). Germline V gives CDR1 SGHVS, CDR2 FNYEAQ. The CDR3 is made up of 16 amino acids. V lost 5 bases and J lost 2; bases outside the gene matches: 4. Cultured CD4+ T cell DNA was sequenced using the Oncomine TCR Beta short-read assay. Genomic DNA was extracted from cultured CD4+ T cells. TCRdb redid the calling of the PCR reads with MiXCR, one entry per CDR3 protein. Among about 17,000 distinct CDR3 sequences, 55% to 65% were seen once, and the ten largest hold about 5.5%. The V gene is TRBV7-6, the J gene TRBJ2-1; 12 bases are a match to TRBD2. The TCR comes from a human donor who had recovered from COVID-19. The sequenced sample was CD4+ T cells from blood, cultured in vitro, obtained after SARS-CoV-2 vaccination. The CDR3 is CASSVTSGGTYNEQFF. The CDR3 DNA follows: TGTGCCAGCAGCGTAACTAGCGGGGGGACCTACAATGAGCAGTTCTTC.